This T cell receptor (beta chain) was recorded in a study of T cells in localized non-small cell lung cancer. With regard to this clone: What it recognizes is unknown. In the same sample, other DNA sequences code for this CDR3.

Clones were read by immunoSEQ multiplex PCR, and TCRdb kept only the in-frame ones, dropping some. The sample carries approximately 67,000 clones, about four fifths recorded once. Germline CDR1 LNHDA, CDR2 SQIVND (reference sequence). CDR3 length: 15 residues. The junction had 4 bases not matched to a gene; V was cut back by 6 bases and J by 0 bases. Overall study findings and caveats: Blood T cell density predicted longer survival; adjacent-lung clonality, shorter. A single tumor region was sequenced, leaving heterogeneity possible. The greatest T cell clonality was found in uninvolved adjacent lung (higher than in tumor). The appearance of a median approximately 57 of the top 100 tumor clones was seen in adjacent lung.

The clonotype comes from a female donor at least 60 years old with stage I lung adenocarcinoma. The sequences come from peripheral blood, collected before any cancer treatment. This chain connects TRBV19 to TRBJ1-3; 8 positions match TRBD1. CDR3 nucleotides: TGTGCCAGTAGCGGACAGGGCGACTCTGGAAACACCATATATTTT. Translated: CASSGQGDSGNTIYF. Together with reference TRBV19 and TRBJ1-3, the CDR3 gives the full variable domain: DGGITQSPKYLFRKEGQNVTLSCEQNLNHDAMYWYRQDPGQGLRLIYYSQIVNDFQKGDIAEGYSVSREKKESFPLTVTSAQKNPTAFYLCASSGQGDSGNTIYFGEGSWLTVV.